Listed below are T cell receptor beta chains from one sample, sequenced in a study of OX40 agonist ivuxolimab in advanced cancers. Using immunoSEQ multiplex PCR, the repertoire was profiled, and TCRdb retains in-frame clones only, with some absent. The sample records 73,000 or so clones, 92% being singletons. The specimen was CD4+ or CD8+ T cells sorted from blood, collected in a trial of the OX40 agonist ivuxolimab. Receptor source: an adult with an advanced solid tumor such as melanoma, head and neck, liver or kidney cancer. The CDR3 runs from the conserved cysteine through the conserved F or W. The D gene is left open where the match is weak. The size entry is marked missing in some rows and otherwise reads once, few, many or a size class.

v_gene: TRBV6-4; d_gene: NA; j_gene: TRBJ2-3; abundance: NA; CDR3aa: CASSDSGSSADTQYF; CDR3nt: TGTGCCAGCAGTGACTCAGGGTCCTCCGCGGATACGCAGTATTTT
v_gene: TRBV2; d_gene: NA; j_gene: TRBJ2-7; abundance: NA; CDR3aa: CASSARGQTEQYF; CDR3nt: TGTGCCAGCAGTGCCAGGGGACAAACGGAGCAGTACTTC
v_gene: TRBV27; d_gene: NA; j_gene: TRBJ2-6; abundance: NA; CDR3aa: CASSSTPSGANVLTF; CDR3nt: TGTGCCAGCAGTTCGACACCCTCTGGGGCCAACGTCCTGACTTTC
v_gene: TRBV5-1; d_gene: TRBD1; j_gene: TRBJ2-1; abundance: NA; CDR3aa: CASSSPDRGSNEQFF; CDR3nt: TGCGCCAGCAGCTCCCCGGACAGGGGTAGTAATGAGCAGTTCTTC
v_gene: TRBV19; d_gene: NA; j_gene: TRBJ2-7; abundance: NA; CDR3aa: CASSIHGTYEQYF; CDR3nt: TGTGCCAGTAGTATCCACGGGACCTACGAGCAGTACTTC
v_gene: TRBV11-2; d_gene: NA; j_gene: TRBJ1-1; abundance: NA; CDR3aa: CASSLGVGGANTEAFF; CDR3nt: TGTGCCAGCAGCTTAGGGGTCGGGGGAGCGAACACTGAAGCTTTCTTT
v_gene: TRBV5-4; d_gene: TRBD2; j_gene: TRBJ2-3; abundance: NA; CDR3aa: CASSPPEGGTGGTDTQYF; CDR3nt: TGTGCCAGCAGCCCCCCAGAAGGAGGTACGGGGGGAACAGATACGCAGTATTTT
v_gene: TRBV30; d_gene: TRBD2; j_gene: TRBJ2-1; abundance: NA; CDR3aa: CAWSRSGDNEQFF; CDR3nt: TGTGCCTGGAGCAGGAGCGGGGACAATGAGCAGTTCTTC
v_gene: TRBV19; d_gene: NA; j_gene: TRBJ2-5; abundance: NA; CDR3aa: CASIYSGGGKETQYF; CDR3nt: TGTGCCAGTATTTACAGCGGTGGGGGAAAAGAGACCCAGTACTTC
v_gene: TRBV25-1; d_gene: NA; j_gene: TRBJ2-7; abundance: once; CDR3aa: CASSEWGQGSEQYF; CDR3nt: TGTGCCAGCAGTGAATGGGGGCAGGGCTCCGAGCAGTACTTC
v_gene: TRBV6-6; d_gene: TRBD2; j_gene: TRBJ2-7; abundance: NA; CDR3aa: CASSYSSGGAYEQYF; CDR3nt: TGTGCCAGCAGTTACTCGAGCGGGGGGGCCTACGAGCAGTACTTC
v_gene: TRBV6-5; d_gene: NA; j_gene: TRBJ2-3; abundance: NA; CDR3aa: CASSTNYDGTDTQYF; CDR3nt: TGTGCCAGCAGTACCAACTATGACGGCACAGATACGCAGTATTTT
v_gene: TRBV27; d_gene: NA; j_gene: TRBJ1-4; abundance: NA; CDR3aa: CASTPSRGRDEKLFF; CDR3nt: TGTGCCAGCACCCCCTCCCGGGGGCGCGATGAAAAACTGTTTTTT
v_gene: TRBV5-6; d_gene: TRBD2; j_gene: TRBJ2-3; abundance: NA; CDR3aa: CASSPTSGGVTDTQYF; CDR3nt: TGTGCCAGCAGCCCCACTAGCGGGGGGGTAACAGATACGCAGTATTTT
v_gene: TRBV7-3; d_gene: NA; j_gene: TRBJ2-7; abundance: NA; CDR3aa: CASSINSGPPYEQYF; CDR3nt: TGTGCCAGCAGCATAAATTCCGGGCCCCCCTACGAGCAGTACTTC
v_gene: TRBV7-9; d_gene: TRBD1; j_gene: TRBJ2-7; abundance: NA; CDR3aa: CASSGQGIQFYEQYF; CDR3nt: TGTGCCAGCAGCGGACAGGGCATTCAGTTCTACGAGCAGTACTTC
v_gene: TRBV9; d_gene: NA; j_gene: TRBJ2-1; abundance: NA; CDR3aa: CASSVSASRAYNEQFF; CDR3nt: TGTGCCAGCAGCGTATCCGCTAGCCGAGCCTACAATGAGCAGTTCTTC
v_gene: TRBV11-2; d_gene: NA; j_gene: TRBJ2-1; abundance: NA; CDR3aa: CASSLESGFANEQFF; CDR3nt: TGTGCCAGCAGCTTGGAATCGGGCTTCGCGAATGAGCAGTTCTTC
v_gene: TRBV6-4; d_gene: NA; j_gene: TRBJ2-1; abundance: NA; CDR3aa: CASSQGREQFF; CDR3nt: TGTGCCAGCAGTCAGGGCCGGGAGCAGTTCTTC
v_gene: TRBV4-1; d_gene: NA; j_gene: TRBJ2-5; abundance: NA; CDR3aa: CASSPAVGPETQYF; CDR3nt: TGCGCCAGCAGCCCTGCCGTCGGGCCAGAGACCCAGTACTTC
v_gene: TRBV7-9; d_gene: NA; j_gene: TRBJ2-6; abundance: NA; CDR3aa: CASSPPQGAGANVLTF; CDR3nt: TGTGCCAGCAGCCCCCCCCAGGGAGCTGGGGCCAACGTCCTGACTTTC
v_gene: TRBV4-1; d_gene: NA; j_gene: TRBJ1-3; abundance: NA; CDR3aa: CASSQGSNSGNTIYF; CDR3nt: TGCGCCAGCAGCCAGGGGTCCAACTCTGGAAACACCATATATTTT
v_gene: TRBV4-1; d_gene: NA; j_gene: TRBJ1-4; abundance: NA; CDR3aa: CASSQDVQEKLFF; CDR3nt: TGCGCCAGCAGCCAAGATGTGCAAGAAAAACTGTTTTTT
v_gene: TRBV15; d_gene: NA; j_gene: TRBJ2-7; abundance: NA; CDR3aa: CATSRSPPGPYEQYF; CDR3nt: TGTGCCACCAGCAGATCCCCCCCCGGGCCTTACGAGCAGTACTTC
v_gene: TRBV7-8; d_gene: NA; j_gene: TRBJ2-1; abundance: NA; CDR3aa: CASSLADEQFF; CDR3nt: TGTGCCAGCAGCTTAGCGGATGAGCAGTTCTTC
v_gene: TRBV13; d_gene: TRBD2; j_gene: TRBJ2-2; abundance: NA; CDR3aa: CASSLVHTKVAGDPNTGELFF; CDR3nt: TGTGCCAGCAGCTTAGTTCACACGAAGGTAGCGGGGGACCCGAACACCGGGGAGCTGTTTTTT
v_gene: TRBV5-6; d_gene: TRBD1; j_gene: TRBJ1-5; abundance: NA; CDR3aa: CASSEGTGNQPQHF; CDR3nt: TGTGCCAGCAGCGAAGGGACAGGCAATCAGCCCCAGCATTTT
v_gene: TRBV7-8; d_gene: NA; j_gene: TRBJ2-1; abundance: NA; CDR3aa: CASSLRPSGTIYNEQFF; CDR3nt: TGTGCCAGCAGCTTACGCCCCTCCGGGACCATCTACAATGAGCAGTTCTTC
v_gene: TRBV9; d_gene: TRBD2; j_gene: TRBJ2-5; abundance: NA; CDR3aa: CASSTNPGGVRETQYF; CDR3nt: TGTGCCAGCAGCACAAACCCGGGGGGGGTCAGAGAGACCCAGTACTTC
v_gene: TRBV29-1; d_gene: NA; j_gene: TRBJ2-7; abundance: NA; CDR3aa: CSVAGMRLSYEQYF; CDR3nt: TGCAGCGTTGCGGGCATGCGGCTCTCCTACGAGCAGTACTTC
v_gene: TRBV5-1; d_gene: TRBD2; j_gene: TRBJ2-7; abundance: NA; CDR3aa: CASSPGGYEQYF; CDR3nt: TGCGCCAGCAGCCCGGGGGGCTACGAGCAGTACTTC
v_gene: TRBV2; d_gene: NA; j_gene: TRBJ2-5; abundance: NA; CDR3aa: CAVEGTQYF; CDR3nt: TGTGCCGTAGAAGGGACCCAGTACTTC
v_gene: TRBV19; d_gene: NA; j_gene: TRBJ1-5; abundance: NA; CDR3aa: CASSIYLESQQPQHF; CDR3nt: TGTGCCAGTAGTATATATCTAGAGAGTCAGCAGCCCCAGCATTTT
v_gene: TRBV7-2; d_gene: NA; j_gene: TRBJ1-2; abundance: NA; CDR3aa: CASSPALSPGNGYTF; CDR3nt: TGTGCCAGCAGCCCCGCCTTGAGTCCGGGTAATGGCTACACCTTC
v_gene: TRBV19; d_gene: TRBD1; j_gene: TRBJ1-2; abundance: few; CDR3aa: CASSIAVRQGAHYGYTF; CDR3nt: TGTGCCAGTAGTATAGCCGTAAGACAGGGGGCTCACTATGGCTACACCTTC
v_gene: TRBV7-8; d_gene: TRBD2; j_gene: TRBJ2-1; abundance: NA; CDR3aa: CASSPRLAGAPWKDYNEQFF; CDR3nt: TGTGCCAGCAGCCCGAGACTAGCGGGGGCCCCATGGAAAGACTACAATGAGCAGTTCTTC
v_gene: TRBV7-2; d_gene: TRBD2; j_gene: TRBJ2-1; abundance: NA; CDR3aa: CASSRGWRGSSYNEQFF; CDR3nt: TGTGCCAGCAGCCGAGGGTGGCGGGGGAGCTCCTACAATGAGCAGTTCTTC